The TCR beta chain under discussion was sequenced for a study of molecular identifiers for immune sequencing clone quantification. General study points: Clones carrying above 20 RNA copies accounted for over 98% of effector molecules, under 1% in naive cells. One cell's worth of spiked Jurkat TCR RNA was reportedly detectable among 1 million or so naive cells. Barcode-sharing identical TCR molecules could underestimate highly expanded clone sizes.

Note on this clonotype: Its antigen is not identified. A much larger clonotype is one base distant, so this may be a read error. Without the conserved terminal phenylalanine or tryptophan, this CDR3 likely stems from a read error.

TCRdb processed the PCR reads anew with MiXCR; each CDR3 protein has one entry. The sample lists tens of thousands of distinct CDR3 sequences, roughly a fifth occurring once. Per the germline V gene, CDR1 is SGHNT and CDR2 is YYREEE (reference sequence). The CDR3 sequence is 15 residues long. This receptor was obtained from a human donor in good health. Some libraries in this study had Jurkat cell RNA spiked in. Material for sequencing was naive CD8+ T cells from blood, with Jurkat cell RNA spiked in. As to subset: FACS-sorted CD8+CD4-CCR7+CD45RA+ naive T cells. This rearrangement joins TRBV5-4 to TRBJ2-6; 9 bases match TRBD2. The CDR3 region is CASSLEAGGASVLTL. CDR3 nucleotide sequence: TGTGCCAGCAGCTTGGAGGCGGGGGGGGCCAGCGTCCTGACTCTC.